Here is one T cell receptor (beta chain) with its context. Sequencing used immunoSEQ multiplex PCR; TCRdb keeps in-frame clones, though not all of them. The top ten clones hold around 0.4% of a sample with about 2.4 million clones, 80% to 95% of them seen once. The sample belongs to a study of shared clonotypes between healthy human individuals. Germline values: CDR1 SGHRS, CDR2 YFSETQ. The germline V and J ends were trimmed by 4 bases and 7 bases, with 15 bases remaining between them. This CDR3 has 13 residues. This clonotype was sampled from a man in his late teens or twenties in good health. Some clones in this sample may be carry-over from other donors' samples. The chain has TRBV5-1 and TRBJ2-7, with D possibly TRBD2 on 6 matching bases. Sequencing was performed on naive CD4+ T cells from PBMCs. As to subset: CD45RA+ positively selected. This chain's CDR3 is CASSAGISGEQYF. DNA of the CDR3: TGCGCCAGCAGCGCGGGGATCTCCGGGGAGCAGTACTTC.